This note documents a single T cell receptor beta chain sequence. What it recognizes is unknown. CD4+ cells and CD8+ cells were each obtained through positive magnetic bead selection, and their purity was assessed by flow cytometry. TCRdb's table, derived via immunoSEQ multiplex PCR, lists solely in-frame clones and lacks some. The data hold roughly 30,000 clones, with around nine tenths observed a single time. This sample is part of a study of somatic mutations in cytotoxic T cells in rheumatoid arthritis. Study information: The authors flow-sorted some V beta antibody-stained T-cell populations at nearly 100% purity, including V beta1+ cells that they sequenced for TCRB. Whole-study results and caveats: Within the rheumatoid arthritis patients, CD8+ clonality went up as age increased (Spearman r ~ 0.47). The same was not true of the healthy controls. About an eighth of the roughly 65 patients had a largest CD8+ clone above 20% of CD8+ cells.

V was shortened by 5 bases and J by 5 bases, with 10 bases between the two germline ends. CDR1 is PRHDT, CDR2 FYEKMQ, per germline (reference sequence). This CDR3 spans 13 amino acids. This TCR was recovered from an adult with rheumatoid arthritis. The genes are TRBV13 and TRBJ1-5; D call uncertain. Sequencing used CD8+ T cells sorted from blood. Here the CDR3 reads CASSMGGDQPQHF. CDR3 sequence (DNA): TGTGCCAGCAGCATGGGTGGGGATCAGCCCCAGCATTTT.